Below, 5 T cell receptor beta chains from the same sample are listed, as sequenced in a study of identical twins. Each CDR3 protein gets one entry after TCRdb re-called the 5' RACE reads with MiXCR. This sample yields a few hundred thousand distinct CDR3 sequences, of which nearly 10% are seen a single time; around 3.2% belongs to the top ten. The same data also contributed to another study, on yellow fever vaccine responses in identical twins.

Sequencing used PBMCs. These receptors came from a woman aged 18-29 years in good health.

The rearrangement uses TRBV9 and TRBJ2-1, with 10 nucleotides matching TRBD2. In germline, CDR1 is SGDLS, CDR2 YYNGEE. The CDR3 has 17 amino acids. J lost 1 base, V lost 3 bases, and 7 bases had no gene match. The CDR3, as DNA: TGTGCCAGCAGCGGTGCTAGCGGGAGAGGTTCCTACAATGAGCAGTTCTTC. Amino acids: CASSGASGRGSYNEQFF.

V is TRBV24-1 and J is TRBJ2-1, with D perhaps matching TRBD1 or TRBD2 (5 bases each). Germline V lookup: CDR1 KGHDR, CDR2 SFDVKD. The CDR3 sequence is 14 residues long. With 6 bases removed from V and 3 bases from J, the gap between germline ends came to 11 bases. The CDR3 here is CATSLGRGYNEQFF. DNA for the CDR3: TGTGCCACCAGTTTGGGACGGGGCTACAATGAGCAGTTCTTC.

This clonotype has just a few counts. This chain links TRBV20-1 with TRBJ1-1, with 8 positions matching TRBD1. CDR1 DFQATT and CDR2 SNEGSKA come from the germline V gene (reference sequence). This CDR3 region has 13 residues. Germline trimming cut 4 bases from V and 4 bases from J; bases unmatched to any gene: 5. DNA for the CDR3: TGCAGTGCTACGACAGGGGTTGGCACTGAAGCTTTCTTT. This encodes CSATTGVGTEAFF.

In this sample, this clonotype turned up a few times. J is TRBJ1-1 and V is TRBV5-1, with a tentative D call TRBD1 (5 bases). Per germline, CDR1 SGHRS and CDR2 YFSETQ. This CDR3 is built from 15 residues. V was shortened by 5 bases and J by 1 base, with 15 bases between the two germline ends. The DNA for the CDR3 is TGCGCCAGCAGTCGGGACGGCCAGGGGAACACTGAAGCTTTCTTT. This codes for CASSRDGQGNTEAFF. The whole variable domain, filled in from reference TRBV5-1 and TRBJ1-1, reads KAGVTQTPRYLIKTRGQQVTLSCSPISGHRSVSWYQQTPGQGLQFLFEYFSETQRNKGNFPGRFSGRQFSNSRSEMNVSTLELGDSALYLCASSRDGQGNTEAFFGQGTRLTVV.

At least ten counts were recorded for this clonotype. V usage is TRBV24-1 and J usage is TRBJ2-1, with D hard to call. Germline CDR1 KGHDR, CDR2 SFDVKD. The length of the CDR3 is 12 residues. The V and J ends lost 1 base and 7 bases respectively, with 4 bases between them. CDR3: CATSDLRNEQFF. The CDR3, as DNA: TGTGCCACCAGTGATTTACGGAATGAGCAGTTCTTC.